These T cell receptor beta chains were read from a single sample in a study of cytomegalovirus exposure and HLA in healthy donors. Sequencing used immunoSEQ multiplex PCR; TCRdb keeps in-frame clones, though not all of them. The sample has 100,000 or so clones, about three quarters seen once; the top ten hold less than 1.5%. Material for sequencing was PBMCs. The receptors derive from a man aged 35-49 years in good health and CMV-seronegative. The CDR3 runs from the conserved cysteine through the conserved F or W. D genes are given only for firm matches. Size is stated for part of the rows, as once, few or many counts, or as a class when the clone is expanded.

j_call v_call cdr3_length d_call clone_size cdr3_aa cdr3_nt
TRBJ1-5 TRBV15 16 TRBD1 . CATSSPGQGGHQPQHF TGTGCCACCAGCAGCCCAGGACAGGGGGGACATCAGCCCCAGCATTTT
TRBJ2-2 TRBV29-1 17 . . CSVEQRNRGQNTGELFF TGCAGCGTTGAGCAACGGAACAGAGGACAGAACACCGGGGAGCTGTTTTTT
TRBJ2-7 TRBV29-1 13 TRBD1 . CSASGTGTYEQYF TGCAGCGCCTCCGGGACAGGGACCTACGAGCAGTACTTC
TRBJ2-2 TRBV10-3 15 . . CAIKPGQLNTGELFF TGTGCCATCAAACCGGGACAACTCAACACCGGGGAGCTGTTTTTT
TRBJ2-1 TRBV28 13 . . CASSFLEGNEQFF TGTGCCAGCAGTTTCCTGGAGGGGAATGAGCAGTTCTTC
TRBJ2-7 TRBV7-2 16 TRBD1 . CASRVAQGTLPYEQYF TGTGCCAGCAGAGTAGCACAGGGGACGTTACCCTACGAGCAGTACTTC
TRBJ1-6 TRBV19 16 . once CASSIDMSSYNSPLHF TGTGCCAGTAGTATTGACATGAGCTCCTATAATTCCCCCCTCCACTTT
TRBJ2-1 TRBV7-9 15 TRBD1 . CASSRDRGSLNEQFF TGTGCCAGCAGCCGCGACAGGGGATCACTCAATGAGCAGTTCTTC
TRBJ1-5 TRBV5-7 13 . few CASSLQSNQPQHF TGTGCCAGCAGCTTGCAGTCCAATCAGCCCCAGCATTTT
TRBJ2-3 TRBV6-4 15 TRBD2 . CASSDGGGAVDTQYF TGTGCCAGCAGTGACGGCGGGGGGGCCGTAGATACGCAGTATTTT
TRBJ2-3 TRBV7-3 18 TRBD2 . CASSLTLASGGITDTQYF TGTGCCAGCAGCTTAACGTTGGCTAGCGGGGGAATCACAGATACGCAGTATTTT
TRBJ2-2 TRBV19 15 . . CASSMGQGITGELFF TGTGCCAGTAGTATGGGTCAGGGGATAACCGGGGAGCTGTTTTTT
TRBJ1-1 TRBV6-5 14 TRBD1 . CASSRDRENTEAFF TGTGCCAGCAGTCGGGACAGGGAAAACACTGAAGCTTTCTTT
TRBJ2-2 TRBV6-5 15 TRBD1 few CASRKGTGMTGELFF TGTGCCAGCAGAAAGGGGACAGGGATGACCGGGGAGCTGTTTTTT
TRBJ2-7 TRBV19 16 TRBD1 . CASSHRLRGQLHEQYF TGTGCCAGTAGTCATCGTCTGAGGGGGCAGCTTCACGAGCAGTACTTC
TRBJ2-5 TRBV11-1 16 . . CASSLGTALIRETQYF TGTGCCAGCAGCCTCGGGACTGCCCTCATCCGAGAGACCCAGTACTTC
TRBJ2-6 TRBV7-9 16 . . CASSRGGGTGANVLTF TGTGCCAGCAGCCGAGGGGGGGGGACTGGGGCCAACGTCCTGACTTTC
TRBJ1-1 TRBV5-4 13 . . CASSLPGDTEAFF TGTGCCAGCAGCTTGCCGGGTGACACTGAAGCTTTCTTT
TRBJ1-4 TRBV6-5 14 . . CASREDSGNEKLFF TGTGCCAGCAGGGAGGACAGTGGGAATGAAAAACTGTTTTTT
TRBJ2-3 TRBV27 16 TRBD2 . CANSVLAGWASDTQYF TGTGCCAACAGTGTGCTAGCGGGCTGGGCGTCCGATACGCAGTATTTT
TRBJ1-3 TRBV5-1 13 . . CASSSGDGNTIYF TGCGCCAGCAGTTCGGGGGATGGAAACACCATATATTTT
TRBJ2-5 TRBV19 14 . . CASSIQDSPTEQYF TGTGCCAGTAGTATTCAGGACAGTCCTACGGAGCAGTACTTC
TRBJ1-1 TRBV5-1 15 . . CASSLAGGRFTEAFF TGCGCCAGCAGCTTGGCCGGGGGGCGATTCACTGAAGCTTTCTTT
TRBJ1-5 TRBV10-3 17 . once CAISESGEGKGNQPQHF TGTGCCATCAGTGAGTCCGGGGAGGGTAAGGGCAATCAGCCCCAGCATTTT
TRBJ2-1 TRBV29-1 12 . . CSAAQVRDEQFF TGCAGCGCAGCCCAGGTCAGGGATGAGCAGTTCTTC
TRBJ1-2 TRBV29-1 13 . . CSVRRGSEDGYTF TGCAGCGTGCGACGCGGGTCGGAGGATGGCTACACCTTC
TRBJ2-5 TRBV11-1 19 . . CASSSLGEGDFSQQETQYF TGTGCCAGCAGCTCACTGGGGGAGGGGGATTTTTCGCAACAAGAGACCCAGTACTTC
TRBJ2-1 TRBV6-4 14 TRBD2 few CASSPGLAGVEQFF TGTGCCAGCAGTCCGGGACTAGCGGGGGTGGAGCAGTTCTTC
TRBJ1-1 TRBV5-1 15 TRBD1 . CASSTGDRVYTEAFF TGCGCCAGCAGCACCGGGGACAGGGTGTACACTGAAGCTTTCTTT
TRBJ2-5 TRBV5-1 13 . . CASSSTTGETQYF TGCGCCAGCAGCTCGACGACAGGAGAGACCCAGTACTTC
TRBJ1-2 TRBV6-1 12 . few CASMGGNYGYTF TGTGCCAGCATGGGGGGGAACTATGGCTACACCTTC